The rows below give T cell receptor beta chains drawn from one sample of a study of blood T cell repertoires in COVID-19. TCRdb's copy holds only in-frame clones and misses some; the assay was immunoSEQ multiplex PCR. Of under 350,000 clones listed, 86% are singletons. Sequencing input: peripheral blood. These receptors were obtained from a man aged 18-30 years with active or convalescent COVID-19. CDR3s include the opening cysteine and the closing phenylalanine or tryptophan. A D gene is named only where the DNA matches it firmly.

j_call v_call d_call cdr3_nt cdr3_aa
TRBJ2-5 TRBV2 . TGTGCCAGCCGGAGCCAAGAGACCCAGTACTTC CASRSQETQYF
TRBJ2-3 TRBV5-1 TRBD2 TGCGCCAGCAGCAGGTCCCCGGTAGCGGGGGGGGGTTCTAGCACAGATACGCAGTATTTT CASSRSPVAGGGSSTDTQYF
TRBJ2-3 TRBV2 . TGTGCCAGCCAACTCAGGGGTGCAGATACGCAGTATTTT CASQLRGADTQYF
TRBJ1-2 TRBV5-6 . TGTGCCAGCAGCTCGACAGGCCCACTGGGGGGCTACACCTTC CASSSTGPLGGYTF
TRBJ2-1 TRBV28 . TGTGCCAGCAGTTTAATGGGGCCAGGTGAGCAGTTCTTC CASSLMGPGEQFF
TRBJ1-1 TRBV5-1 . TGCGCCAGCAGCACCGACTTGAACACTGAAGCTTTCTTT CASSTDLNTEAFF
TRBJ1-2 TRBV28 . TGTGCCAGCACAGGGGCGGACGACTATGGCTACACCTTC CASTGADDYGYTF
TRBJ1-5 TRBV2 TRBD1 TGTGCCAGCAGAGCGGACAGGGGACCAAAAGCCCAGCATTTT CASRADRGPKAQHF
TRBJ1-1 TRBV28 . TGTGCCAGCAGTCCATACTCACAGGGGAACACTGAAGCTTTCTTT CASSPYSQGNTEAFF
TRBJ2-3 TRBV12-5 . TGTGCTAGTGGTTACCTTGGAGGGTTCCAAGATACGCAGTATTTT CASGYLGGFQDTQYF
TRBJ2-3 TRBV5-4 . TGTGCCAGCAGCTTGGACTCCGAAAACACAGATACGCAGTATTTT CASSLDSENTDTQYF
TRBJ1-5 TRBV4-1 TRBD1 TGCGCCAGCAGCCAACCGGGACAGGGGTATAATCAGCCCCAGCATTTT CASSQPGQGYNQPQHF
TRBJ1-2 TRBV6-5 . TGTGCCAGCAGTTCCCTTCCTAAAAACTATGGCTACACCTTC CASSSLPKNYGYTF
TRBJ2-7 TRBV11-2 . TGTGCCAGCAGCGTTAGCCCAGGGCCCTACGAGCAGTACTTC CASSVSPGPYEQYF
TRBJ2-1 TRBV6-5 TRBD2 TGTGCCAGCAGTAACCCCGGACTAGCCTACAATGAGCAGTTCTTC CASSNPGLAYNEQFF
TRBJ1-1 TRBV5-1 . TGCGCCAGCAGCCTCTTTGGGGCGAACACTGAAGCTTTCTTT CASSLFGANTEAFF
TRBJ1-2 TRBV30 TRBD1 TGTGCCAGAACAGGGGGCTATGGCTACACCTTC CARTGGYGYTF